The 2 T cell receptor beta chains in this list originate from one sample, sequenced in a study of blood T cell repertoires in COVID-19. Produced via immunoSEQ multiplex PCR; TCRdb's table is partial and in-frame only. The sample includes fewer than 150,000 clones, roughly 80% seen only once; the top ten take 16%. Material: peripheral blood. The receptors stem from a woman aged 50 to 60 with acute or convalescent COVID-19.

This chain connects TRBV5-6 to TRBJ1-3; D ambiguous. The CDR3 spans 15 residues. Between the trimmed V and J ends, which lost 0 bases and 2 bases, there was a span of 9 bases. Germline lookup yields CDR1 SGHDT and CDR2 YYEEEE. CDR3 protein: CASSLAQRAGNTIYF. The CDR3 nucleotides are TGTGCCAGCAGCTTGGCACAGAGAGCTGGAAACACCATATATTTT.

This rearrangement joins TRBV6-1 to TRBJ1-4, with D unresolved. This CDR3 has 15 residues. Trimming removed 2 bases from V and 4 bases from J, with 11 bases in between. Germline CDR1 is MNHNS and CDR2 is SASEGT. The CDR3 here is CASSENGIFNEKLFF. CDR3 nucleotide sequence: TGTGCCAGCAGTGAAAACGGGATCTTTAATGAAAAACTGTTTTTT.